The rows below give T cell receptor beta chains drawn from one sample of a study of shared clonotypes between healthy human individuals. Here immunoSEQ multiplex PCR was the method, and the copy in TCRdb shows in-frame clones only, minus some. This sample has around 1.9 million clones, with around 93% found just once. The specimen sequenced was naive CD8+ T cells from PBMCs. These TCRs come from a man between 18 and 35 years old in good health. Some clones in this sample may be carry-over from other donors' samples. The CDR3 runs from the conserved cysteine through the conserved F or W. D genes are given only for firm matches. The size of a clone is reported for some rows only, either as once, few or many, or as a class for expanded clones.

J | V | size | D | DNA | CDR3
TRBJ2-7 | TRBV28 | - | TRBD1 | TGTGCCAGCGTCCTAAAAGACAGGGGGCTCGACGAGCAGTACTTC | CASVLKDRGLDEQYF
TRBJ2-1 | TRBV27 | - | TRBD1 | TGTGCCAGCAGTTTATTTAGGGGGCTGAGGGACTACAATGAGCAGTTCTTC | CASSLFRGLRDYNEQFF
TRBJ2-1 | TRBV19 | few | TRBD2 | TGTGCCAGTAACGCGGGACTAGCGGTCAATGAGCAGTTCTTC | CASNAGLAVNEQFF
TRBJ1-2 | TRBV30 | - | - | TGTGCCTGGAGTTTGGGGACGAGCTATGGCTACACCTTC | CAWSLGTSYGYTF
TRBJ2-3 | TRBV6-5 | - | - | TGTGCCAGCATGAGTGGTGTTGCGCAGTATTTT | CASMSGVAQYF
TRBJ1-1 | TRBV9 | - | - | TGTGCCAGCAGCACCGGTCGGGGGACTGAAGCTTTCTTT | CASSTGRGTEAFF
TRBJ2-7 | TRBV7-3 | - | - | TGTGCCAGCAGCTTGAGCACAGGAAGCTCCTACGAGCAGTACTTC | CASSLSTGSSYEQYF
TRBJ2-7 | TRBV28 | - | TRBD2 | TGTGCCAGCAGTCTCACTAGCGGCAGCTCCTACGAGCAGTACTTC | CASSLTSGSSYEQYF
TRBJ1-6 | TRBV27 | once | - | TGTGCCAGCACCCTCCTGGGGGATGGATCACCCCTCCACTTT | CASTLLGDGSPLHF
TRBJ2-3 | TRBV27 | - | TRBD2 | TGTGCCAGCAGTTTATCCGTAGCGGGAGGGCCAAGAGATACGCAGTATTTT | CASSLSVAGGPRDTQYF
TRBJ2-1 | TRBV19 | - | - | TGTGCCAGTAGTATTGGGAATGAGCAGTTCTTC | CASSIGNEQFF
TRBJ2-7 | TRBV19 | - | - | TGTGCCAGTAGGGGAAGTTCCTACGAGCAGTACTTC | CASRGSSYEQYF
TRBJ2-3 | TRBV10-3 | once | TRBD2 | TGTGCCATCAGTGGACTAGCGGGAGTCACAGATACGCAGTATTTT | CAISGLAGVTDTQYF
TRBJ1-1 | TRBV16 | - | TRBD1 | TGTGCCAGCAGCCAATCGGGGACAGGGGGAACTGAAGCTTTCTTT | CASSQSGTGGTEAFF
TRBJ2-1 | TRBV6-1 | - | - | TGTGCCAGCAGTGGTTCTTTGGGGGTGAGCTCCTACAATGAGCAGTTCTTC | CASSGSLGVSSYNEQFF
TRBJ1-5 | TRBV27 | few | - | TGTGCCAGCAGTGGGCTAGGGGGTGATCAGCCCCAGCATTTT | CASSGLGGDQPQHF
TRBJ2-1 | TRBV28 | - | - | TGTGCCAGCAGTTTATACCGCTTCCATGAGCAGTTCTTC | CASSLYRFHEQFF